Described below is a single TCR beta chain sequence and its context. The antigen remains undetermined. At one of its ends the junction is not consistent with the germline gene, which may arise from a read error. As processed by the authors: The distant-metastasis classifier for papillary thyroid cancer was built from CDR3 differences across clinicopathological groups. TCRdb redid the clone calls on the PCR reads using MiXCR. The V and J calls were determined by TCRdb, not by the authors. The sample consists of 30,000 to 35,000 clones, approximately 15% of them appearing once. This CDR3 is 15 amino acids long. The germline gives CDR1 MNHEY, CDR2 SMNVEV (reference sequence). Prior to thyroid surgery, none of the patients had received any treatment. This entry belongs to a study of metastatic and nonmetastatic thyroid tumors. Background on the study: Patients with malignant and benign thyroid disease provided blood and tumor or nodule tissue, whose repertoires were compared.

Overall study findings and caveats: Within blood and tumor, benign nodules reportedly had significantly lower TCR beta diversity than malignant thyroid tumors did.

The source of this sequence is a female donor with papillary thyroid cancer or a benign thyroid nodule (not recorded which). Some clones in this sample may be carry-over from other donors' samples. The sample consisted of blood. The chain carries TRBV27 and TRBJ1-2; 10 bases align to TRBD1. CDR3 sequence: CASNMDATGGGGHTF. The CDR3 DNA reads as TGTGCCAGCAATATGGACGCGACAGGGGGCGGTGGCCACACCTTC.